The 10 T cell receptor beta chains below all came from one sample that was sequenced in a study of T-cell memory formation after mild COVID-19. Via MiXCR, TCRdb re-called the 5' RACE reads, giving one row per CDR3 protein. The sample includes fewer than 550,000 distinct CDR3 sequences, around 20% seen only once; the top ten take roughly 8.4%. Material for sequencing was PBMCs or a T cell subset sorted from them (not recorded which). The receptors were sampled from an adult woman who had mild COVID-19 (a few samples of this study predate the infection). Cell type and time point are not known.

The chain links TRBV4-1 to TRBJ2-3; D might be TRBD1 or TRBD2, each matching 5 bases. The V gene's germline CDR1 is MGHRA and CDR2 YSYEKL. The V end was cut by 2 bases, the J end by 4 bases, with 13 bases between. The CDR3 is made up of 15 amino acids. The CDR3 coding sequence is TGCGCCAGCAGCCAAATCGGAAGAGGGGCAGATACGCAGTATTTT. This gives the protein CASSQIGRGADTQYF.

For the CDR3, the DNA is TGCGCCAGCAGCTTAGGGGACAGGCCTCTCGTCTCACCACGGGAGCAGTACTTC. Protein: CASSLGDRPLVSPREQYF. The chain employs TRBV5-1 and TRBJ2-7; 8 nucleotides align to TRBD1. Trimming cost V 2 bases and J 7 bases; bases outside gene matches: 20. Germline V CDR1 and CDR2: SGHRS, YFSETQ. This CDR3 is 18 amino acids long.

This rearrangement joins TRBV7-9 to TRBJ2-5; TRBD1 is a possible D gene (6 bases). The germline V and J ends were trimmed by 4 bases and 2 bases, with 20 bases remaining between them. Germline V CDR1 and CDR2: SEHNR, FQNEAQ (reference sequence). The CDR3 runs 17 residues. Here the CDR3 DNA reads TGTGCCAGCAGCTCACTAGGGACACTACCCGTTCAAGAGACCCAGTACTTC. This codes for CASSSLGTLPVQETQYF.

CDR3 nucleotide sequence: TGTGCCAGCAGCCTGGGACAGGGAAGTAATGAAAAACTGTTTTTT. It translates to CASSLGQGSNEKLFF. This chain uses TRBV11-3 with TRBJ1-4; 9 nucleotides agree with TRBD1. Germline V gives CDR1 SGHNT, CDR2 YENEEA. J was trimmed by 4 bases and V by 5 bases; bases with no gene match: 5. CDR3 size: 15 residues.

This sequence joins TRBV6-5 and TRBJ2-1; TRBD1 matches at 7 bases. V lost 0 bases and J lost 1; bases outside the gene matches: 0. Germline CDR1 and CDR2: MNHEY and SVGAGI. The CDR3 loop spans 15 amino acids. CDR3 protein: CASSYSTGSYNEQFF. The CDR3 coding sequence is TGTGCCAGCAGTTACTCGACAGGGTCCTACAATGAGCAGTTCTTC.

The genes are TRBV5-6 and TRBJ2-1; 8 bases match TRBD1. J lost 8 bases, V lost 0 bases, and 4 bases had no gene match. Germline V gives CDR1 SGHDT, CDR2 YYEEEE. CDR3 size: 14 residues. This chain's CDR3 is CASSLGTGNHEQFF. The CDR3, as DNA: TGTGCCAGCAGCTTGGGGACAGGGAATCATGAGCAGTTCTTC. Complete variable domain (other parts from reference TRBV5-6 and TRBJ2-1): DAGVTQSPTHLIKTRGQQVTLRCSPKSGHDTVSWYQQALGQGPQFIFQYYEEEERQRGNFPDRFSGHQFPNYSSELNVNALLLGDSALYLCASSLGTGNHEQFFGPGTRLTVL.

In this sample, this clonotype turned up a few times. The J gene is TRBJ1-2, the V gene TRBV20-1, with D uncertain. The CDR3 has 9 amino acids. Germline CDR1 is DFQATT and CDR2 is SNEGSKA (reference sequence). V lost 3 bases to trimming and J lost 6 bases, with 2 bases between them. The CDR3 nucleotides are TGCAGTGCTAGTGATGGCTACACCTTC. This codes for CSASDGYTF.

The rearrangement links TRBV7-8 to TRBJ2-7, with 7 bases lining up with TRBD1. The CDR3 consists of 18 residues. After removal of 1 base from V and 2 bases from J, the junction contained 14 bases not matched to a gene. CDR1 is SGHVS and CDR2 is FQNEAQ in the germline V gene. The CDR3 spells CASSLEVLAGTETYEQYF. DNA for the CDR3: TGTGCCAGCAGCTTAGAGGTTTTGGCCGGGACAGAGACCTACGAGCAGTACTTC.

The rearrangement links TRBV6-6 to TRBJ2-3, with 12 bases fitting TRBD2. The CDR3 extends over 16 amino acids. Per germline, CDR1 MNHNY and CDR2 SVGAGI (reference sequence). V trimming: 7 bases; J trimming: 4 bases; junction bases outside the gene matches: 9. DNA of the CDR3: TGTGCCAGCACCCAATCACTAGCGGGGGGACCAGATACGCAGTATTTT. This encodes CASTQSLAGGPDTQYF.

This clonotype was observed a single time. The chain employs TRBV25-1 and TRBJ1-2, with D perhaps matching TRBD1 (5 bases). There are 13 residues in the CDR3. Germline V gene sequence: CDR1 MGHDK, CDR2 SYGVNS. With 1 base removed from V and 10 bases from J, the gap between germline ends came to 13 bases. CDR3 bases: TGTGCCAGCAGTGAATCGGGGCCGCTGCACTACACCTTC. This sequence encodes CASSESGPLHYTF.